This TCR beta chain is from a study of response to subunit inactivated influenza vaccine. General study findings and limits: That few new T cells are recruited by each seasonal influenza vaccination was the authors' suggestion.

Germline CDR1 LGHDT, CDR2 YNNKEL (reference sequence). The CDR3 has 16 residues. The V gene lost 0 bases and the J gene lost 1 base, with 9 bases spanning the gap. Of note for this clonotype: What it recognizes is unknown.

TCRdb independently ran MiXCR on the RT-PCR reads; one entry per CDR3 protein. The sample consists of roughly 630,000 distinct CDR3 sequences, 14% of them appearing once. The rearrangement uses TRBV3-1 and TRBJ2-2, with D possibly matching TRBD1 (6 bases). The source was PBMCs from blood, collected 14 days before vaccination. The receptor was derived from a man aged 50-60 years who received an inactivated influenza vaccine. The DNA of the CDR3 is TGTGCCAGCAGCCAAGAACAGGGAAGGAACACCGGGGAGCTGTTTTTT. The encoded protein is CASSQEQGRNTGELFF. The whole variable domain, filled in from reference TRBV3-1 and TRBJ2-2, reads DTAVSQTPKYLVTQMGNDKSIKCEQNLGHDTMYWYKQDSKKFLKIMFSYNNKELIINETVPNRFSPKSPDKAHLNLHINSLELGDSAVYFCASSQEQGRNTGELFFGEGSRLTVL.